Listed below are T cell receptor beta chains from one sample, sequenced in a study of T cells expressing NK-cell markers. Each CDR3 protein gets one entry in TCRdb, which reprocessed the 5' RACE reads and gives no DNA. Its listing shows about 460,000 distinct CDR3 sequences. Sequenced input: blood T cells: a sorted CD56 or NKG2C T cell subset, CD4+ or CD8+ T cells, or bulk PBMC T cells (not recorded which). These receptors were obtained from a woman in her forties or fifties in good health. Each CDR3 is given with its conserved first and last residue.

V	J	CDR3
TRBV11-2	TRBJ2-7	CASSLHRPMYEQYF
TRBV4-2	TRBJ2-2	CASSQGWDRAVGELFF
TRBV4-1	TRBJ2-5	CASSHQTSGSLQETQYF
TRBV15	TRBJ2-1	CATSRDYLSGQFF
TRBV4-2	TRBJ1-2	CASSQDLQGGYTF
TRBV5-1	TRBJ1-2	CASSWDRVNGYTF
TRBV5-5	TRBJ1-1	CASSWDIGTEAFF
TRBV4-1	TRBJ2-3	CASSQPLAGEGDTQYF
TRBV12-3/TRBV12-4	TRBJ1-5	CASSQRGLNQPQHF
TRBV12-3/TRBV12-4	TRBJ1-5	CASSLEARVSLRQPQHF
TRBV4-1	TRBJ2-3	CASSRIGTGADTQYF
TRBV29-1	TRBJ2-5	CSAAVQETQYF
TRBV14	TRBJ2-4	CASSQQGLAKNIQYF
TRBV7-9	TRBJ2-1	CASSQGGTGTGANEQFF
TRBV5-1	TRBJ2-1	CASSLGAVANEQFF
TRBV12-3/TRBV12-4	TRBJ1-5	CASSRARGAGNQPQHF
TRBV9	TRBJ2-1	CASSLGLAGGIGEQFF
TRBV5-6	TRBJ2-5	CASSLFPAGGETQYF
TRBV27	TRBJ1-5	CASSTKRGNQPQHF
TRBV2	TRBJ1-5	CASSPGTGSNQPQHF
TRBV5-1	TRBJ2-1	CASSLAANEQFF
TRBV20-1	TRBJ2-4	CSARPSGSNIQYF
TRBV20-1	TRBJ1-3	CSAPLGGNTIYF
TRBV10-1	TRBJ2-2	CASSISSGDTGELFF
TRBV5-1	TRBJ2-5	CASSLTGLSGRATETQYF
TRBV7-2	TRBJ2-3	CASSFSGSTETQYF
TRBV27	TRBJ1-1	CASSLRHPNTEAFF
TRBV15	TRBJ2-5	CATSRKLAGQETQYF
TRBV29-1	TRBJ2-1	CSVSSADGQFF
TRBV5-1	TRBJ2-3	CASSSPGPAATDTQYF
TRBV20-1	TRBJ1-3	CSASDPLLDTIYF
TRBV29-1	TRBJ2-5	CSVEDSLGSGQETQYF
TRBV15	TRBJ1-1	CATSRDLQEFRAFF
TRBV5-1	TRBJ1-6	CASSPGQGSYNSPLHF
TRBV29-1	TRBJ1-1	CSVGPGGHTEAFF
TRBV12-3/TRBV12-4	TRBJ2-5	CASGTSGARVAQYF
TRBV20-1	TRBJ2-7	CSALSGRSSYEQYF
TRBV12-3/TRBV12-4	TRBJ1-2	CASSLALRAGYTF
TRBV12-3/TRBV12-4	TRBJ1-2	CASSSTGLVGYTF
TRBV10-3	TRBJ2-1	CAISGRLAGDNEQFF
TRBV7-3	TRBJ2-5	CASSSGTSALETQYF
TRBV5-1	TRBJ1-2	CASSWDRRGYGYTF
TRBV20-1	TRBJ1-2	CSASTTGTGNGYTF
TRBV6-4	TRBJ2-1	CASSDEFLSSYNEQFF
TRBV5-1	TRBJ2-1	CASSRDKASGNEQFF